The clone carrying this TCR beta chain was picked up a small number of times. Its antigen is currently unknown. Second doses were pooled across both intervals (about 4 or about 12 weeks). The repertoire was sequenced with immunoSEQ multiplex PCR; TCRdb's copy has only in-frame clones and lacks some. The sample records around 99,000 clones, roughly nine tenths being singletons. These data come from a study of T cell responses to AZD1222 COVID-19 vaccine. Study outcomes and limitations: Donors in the cohort were predominantly white British and more often female, and clonal diversity was possibly underestimated. An increase in Spike-specific TCR breadth and depth was observed after two AZD1222 doses. None of the repertoires were sampled until the peak T cell response had passed.

The germline gives CDR1 KGHSH, CDR2 LQKENI. This CDR3 comprises 17 residues. J was trimmed by 0 bases and V by 3 bases; bases with no gene match: 7. The source material was peripheral blood, sampled 28 days after the second AZD1222 dose. The TCR originated in an adult who received the AZD1222 COVID-19 vaccine. The chain is built from TRBV18 and TRBJ2-7, with 11 bases fitting TRBD2. The CDR3 here is CASSPSSGLAASYEQYF. CDR3 sequence (DNA): TGTGCCAGCTCACCTTCTTCGGGACTAGCGGCCTCCTACGAGCAGTACTTC.